The source of this T cell receptor beta chain is a study of blood T cell repertoires in COVID-19. At the level of the study: T cells, B-cell-depleted T cells, or PBMCs supplied cDNA or gDNA.

Unmatched junction bases numbered 7, after V lost 0 bases and J lost 5 bases. The CDR3 spans 17 residues. Germline values: CDR1 SGHRS, CDR2 YFSETQ. Libraries were prepared by immunoSEQ multiplex PCR; TCRdb keeps only in-frame clonotypes and omits some of them. The sample includes tens of thousands of clones, approximately 81% of them seen just once. This clone was counted a single time. The V and J genes are TRBV5-1 and TRBJ2-2; 10 nucleotides match TRBD2. Sequenced material: peripheral blood. The TCR was taken from a man older than 75 with active or convalescent COVID-19. The CDR3 is CASSLASGGLWTGELFF. DNA of the CDR3: TGCGCCAGCAGCTTGGCTAGCGGGGGTCTGTGGACCGGGGAGCTGTTTTTT.